These T cell receptor beta chains were read from a single sample in a study of beta chain features in type 1 diabetes. The protocol was immunoSEQ multiplex PCR, while the TCRdb copy is restricted to in-frame clones and leaves out a portion. The sample includes 350,000 to 400,000 clones, roughly 16% of them seen just once. The sequenced sample consisted of naive CD4+ T cells from blood. Receptors were obtained from a woman younger than 30 in good health. Each CDR3 is given with its conserved first and last residue. The order of the fields is J gene, V gene, clone size, D gene, CDR3 DNA, CDR3 protein. A D gene is named only where the DNA matches it firmly. Clone size appears in some rows only: once, few, many, or a class for an expanded clone.

>TRBJ2-1|TRBV5-1|-|TRBD1
TGCGCCAGCAGCTCTCGACAGGGAAGGTACAATGAGCAGTTCTTC
CASSSRQGRYNEQFF
>TRBJ2-5|TRBV27|few|TRBD1
TGTGCCAGCAGTTCAACCCGCAGGGGGTACCAAGAGACCCAGTACTTC
CASSSTRRGYQETQYF
>TRBJ1-5|TRBV2|few|TRBD1
TGTGCCAGCAGTAAGCCGGGACAGGGTGCCCAGCCCCAGCATTTT
CASSKPGQGAQPQHF
>TRBJ2-7|TRBV11-3|-|TRBD1
TGTGCCAGCAGCCACGGGACAGGCTACGAGCAGTACTTC
CASSHGTGYEQYF
>TRBJ2-7|TRBV7-9|-|TRBD2
TGTGCCAGCAGCTTTAGCGGGGCGAGCTACGAGCAGTACTTC
CASSFSGASYEQYF
>TRBJ2-1|TRBV7-3|few|TRBD2
TGTGCCAGCAGCCCTTCTAGCGGCTACAATGAGCAGTTCTTC
CASSPSSGYNEQFF
>TRBJ1-2|TRBV30|-|-
TGTGCCTGGAGGCCCCCTCAGAGGAATTATGGCTACACCTTC
CAWRPPQRNYGYTF
>TRBJ2-1|TRBV14|-|-
TGTGCCAGCAGCCAAGATGGGCGCATCCCGTACAATGAGCAGTTCTTC
CASSQDGRIPYNEQFF
>TRBJ2-1|TRBV14|few|-
TGTGCCAGCAGCCAGCGTCTAGCAAGGCGGTTCTTC
CASSQRLARRFF
>TRBJ2-1|TRBV6-6|once|-
TGTGCCAGCAGGGGCCGGGAGTCGTACAATGAGCAGTTCTTC
CASRGRESYNEQFF
>TRBJ2-1|TRBV2|-|TRBD2
TGTGCCAGCAGTCCGGAGGTAGCGGGAGGGGGTGAGCAGTTCTTC
CASSPEVAGGGEQFF
>TRBJ1-2|TRBV28|-|-
TGTGCCAGCAGTACGGGACATAGATATGGCTACACCTTC
CASSTGHRYGYTF
>TRBJ2-3|TRBV7-2|few|-
TGTGCCAGCAGCTTACGGGGATTCGGGAGCACAGATACGCAGTATTTT
CASSLRGFGSTDTQYF
>TRBJ2-7|TRBV9|few|TRBD1
TGTGCCAGCAGCGCGGGACAGGGGTCCGAGCAGTACTTC
CASSAGQGSEQYF
>TRBJ2-2|TRBV30|-|-
TGTGCCTGGAGACAGGGACCGAACACCGGGGAGCTGTTTTTT
CAWRQGPNTGELFF
>TRBJ2-3|TRBV30|-|-
TGTGCCTGGAGTGTCATAGCTGCAGATACGCAGTATTTT
CAWSVIAADTQYF
>TRBJ2-1|TRBV27|few|-
TGTGCCAGCAGTTTCAACAATGAGCAGTTCTTC
CASSFNNEQFF
>TRBJ1-5|TRBV19|-|TRBD1
TGTGCCAGTAGAGACCGGGACAGGCTACTTCAGCCCCAGCATTTT
CASRDRDRLLQPQHF
>TRBJ2-2|TRBV30|-|TRBD2
TGTGCCTCATCTTCCGGGACTAGCGGGAGCTATACCGGGGAGCTGTTTTTT
CASSSGTSGSYTGELFF
>TRBJ2-1|TRBV7-6|few|TRBD2
TGTGCCAGCAGCCCCCGACCGCTAGCGGGAGGGTACAATGAGCAGTTCTTC
CASSPRPLAGGYNEQFF
>TRBJ2-7|TRBV10-3|few|-
TGTGCCATCAGTGATGGCAGGCCCCCCTACGAGCAGTACTTC
CAISDGRPPYEQYF
>TRBJ2-1|TRBV12-5|once|TRBD1
TGTGCTAGTGGTTTGATGACAGGGAACAATGAGCAGTTCTTC
CASGLMTGNNEQFF
>TRBJ2-1|TRBV15|few|-
TGTGCCACCAGCAGAGATCCAGGGAAATACAATGAGCAGTTCTTC
CATSRDPGKYNEQFF
>TRBJ1-5|TRBV30|-|-
TGTGCCTGGAAGGGGAGGGGCTTGTTGCCCCAGCATTTT
CAWKGRGLLPQHF
>TRBJ1-2|TRBV28|few|-
TGTGCCAGCAGTGATAGTCTTTATGGCTACACCTTC
CASSDSLYGYTF
>TRBJ2-1|TRBV4-2|few|-
TGTGCCAGCAGCCCCGACAGGATTCGCGAGCAGTTCTTC
CASSPDRIREQFF
>TRBJ2-5|TRBV30|-|-
TGTGCCTGGAGTCCCGGACTGGCCATAGGGACCCAGTACTTC
CAWSPGLAIGTQYF
>TRBJ2-3|TRBV6-6|-|TRBD1
TGTGCCAGCAGCCAGGACAGGGGGCGAGATACGCAGTATTTT
CASSQDRGRDTQYF
>TRBJ2-2|TRBV5-1|-|TRBD2
TGCGCCAGCAGCTTGGAAGTCAAGCGGGAGCCCGGGGAGCTGTTTTTT
CASSLEVKREPGELFF
>TRBJ2-3|TRBV7-2|-|TRBD2
TGTGCCAGCAGCTTAGTTTTAGCGGGAGGAGATACGCAGTATTTT
CASSLVLAGGDTQYF
>TRBJ1-2|TRBV7-9|-|-
TGTGCCAGCAGCTTCGACAGCTACTATGGCTACACCTTC
CASSFDSYYGYTF
>TRBJ1-4|TRBV13|few|-
TGTGCCAGCAGCCTTAGGACAGCTGAAAAACTGTTTTTT
CASSLRTAEKLFF
>TRBJ1-2|TRBV28|few|-
TGTGCCAGCAGTTTAGGCGGCAGGGTCTATGGCTACACCTTC
CASSLGGRVYGYTF
>TRBJ2-7|TRBV11-2|-|-
TGTGCCAGCAGCTTAGAGTGGGCAGAGCTTTACGAGCAGTACTTC
CASSLEWAELYEQYF
>TRBJ2-1|TRBV11-3|few|TRBD2
TGTGCCAGCAGCCCGGCCTTCTCGACTAGCGGGTCCAATGAGCAGTTCTTC
CASSPAFSTSGSNEQFF
>TRBJ2-5|TRBV29-1|-|TRBD1
TGCAGCGTCCGACTGGTCAGGGACAGGGGGCGATTAGAGACCCAGTACTTC
CSVRLVRDRGRLETQYF
>TRBJ2-5|TRBV2|few|-
TGTGCCAGCAGTGAGGAGGGGGCAGGGACCCAGTACTTC
CASSEEGAGTQYF
>TRBJ2-7|TRBV30|few|TRBD1
TGTGCCTGGAGTCCACCGGGACAGCCCTACCGACCCTACGAGCAGTACTTC
CAWSPPGQPYRPYEQYF
>TRBJ2-1|TRBV28|few|-
TGTGCCAGCAGTCTATCGGACTTTAGGTCGAATGAGCAGTTCTTC
CASSLSDFRSNEQFF
>TRBJ1-5|TRBV19|few|TRBD1
TGTGCCAGTATTCATGCCTCACAGGGGAGCAATCAGCCCCAGCATTTT
CASIHASQGSNQPQHF
>TRBJ1-2|TRBV28|-|TRBD1
TGTGCCAGCAGTCCGACGAAGGGACAGGGCGACTATGGCTACACCTTC
CASSPTKGQGDYGYTF
>TRBJ1-2|TRBV5-1|once|-
TGCGCCAGCAGCTTAGACACCTATGGCTACACCTTC
CASSLDTYGYTF
>TRBJ1-1|TRBV6-1|-|-
TGTGCCAGCAGTGAAAAGGGGAGGCGAACTGAAGCTTTCTTT
CASSEKGRRTEAFF
>TRBJ1-1|TRBV30|few|-
TGTGCTTACGACAGGCTGAACACTGAAGCTTTCTTT
CAYDRLNTEAFF
>TRBJ2-7|TRBV28|-|-
TGTGCCAGCAGTTTACAAAACAGGGTCGGGTACGAGCAGTACTTC
CASSLQNRVGYEQYF
>TRBJ1-1|TRBV30|few|TRBD1
TGTGCCTGGCGAGCGACAGGGAGGACTGAAGCTTTCTTT
CAWRATGRTEAFF
>TRBJ1-5|TRBV30|few|-
TGTGCCGGGTCAATCAGGGGTGGGAGCCAGCCCCAGCATTTT
CAGSIRGGSQPQHF
>TRBJ1-2|TRBV9|-|TRBD1
TGTGCCAGCAGGCCAGGCGGGGACAGGAGAGAGGATGGCTACACCTTC
CASRPGGDRREDGYTF
>TRBJ1-2|TRBV6-5|few|TRBD1
TGTGCCAGCAGTCCCGGGACAGACTGGGGCTACACCTTC
CASSPGTDWGYTF
>TRBJ1-2|TRBV28|-|-
TGTGCCAGCAGTTCAGGACAGTTTTTTAACTATGGCTACACCTTC
CASSSGQFFNYGYTF
>TRBJ2-5|TRBV29-1|-|-
TGCAGCGTTGAAGATCGCGGGGTTCCAGAGACCCAGTACTTC
CSVEDRGVPETQYF
>TRBJ1-2|TRBV18|-|-
TGTGCCAGCTCACTCGACACCAACTATGGCTACACCTTC
CASSLDTNYGYTF
>TRBJ2-3|TRBV9|-|-
TGTGCCAGCAGCGTGGGACAAGGAGTGGGAGATACGCAGTATTTT
CASSVGQGVGDTQYF
>TRBJ2-5|TRBV6-5|few|TRBD1
TGTGCCAGCAGTTACAGGACAGGGAGGGAGACCCAGTACTTC
CASSYRTGRETQYF
>TRBJ2-2|TRBV19|-|-
TGTGCCAGTAGTATATTTGGGAGGGGGGAGCTGTTTTTT
CASSIFGRGELFF
>TRBJ1-5|TRBV6-5|-|-
TGTGCCAGCAGTTACGGGGGACATGGCAATCAGCCCCAGCATTTT
CASSYGGHGNQPQHF
>TRBJ1-1|TRBV6-5|once|-
TGTGCCAGCAGAACAGAACACACTGAAGCTTTCTTT
CASRTEHTEAFF
>TRBJ2-1|TRBV7-6|few|-
TGTGCCAGCAGCTCGCAGGGGCGGGAGAGGGGTGAGCAGTTCTTC
CASSSQGRERGEQFF
>TRBJ1-2|TRBV12-5|-|-
TGTGCTAGTGGCCCTGGGACACCTATAGGCTATGGCTACACCTTC
CASGPGTPIGYGYTF
>TRBJ1-2|TRBV30|-|-
TGTGCCTGGGGGGGCGGTATCTATGGCTACACCTTC
CAWGGGIYGYTF